The clone carrying this T cell receptor (beta chain) was seen many times. The data were obtained in a study of T-cell reconstitution after alpha-beta-depleted transplantation in children. It was with unique molecular identifiers that the TCRbeta library was prepared. TCRdb ran MiXCR on the PCR reads and lists one entry per CDR3 protein. The sample includes 490,000 or so distinct CDR3 sequences, 9.5% to 15% of them seen just once. Per the germline V gene, CDR1 is SQVTM and CDR2 is ANQGSEA. V lost 4 bases and J 3 bases, leaving 6 bases between the germline ends. The CDR3 loop spans 11 amino acids. This TCR was recovered from a human donor who donated a stem cell graft to a child with combined immunodeficiency. The starting material was PBMCs from the stem cell graft donor, obtained from the stem cell graft. The J gene is TRBJ2-5, the V gene TRBV29-1; D is unresolved. CDR3: CSVVVEETQYF. Here the CDR3 DNA reads TGCAGCGTTGTTGTGGAAGAGACCCAGTACTTC.